These T cell receptor beta chains were read from a single sample in a study of identical twins. TCRdb processed the 5' RACE reads anew with MiXCR; each CDR3 protein has one entry. The sample lists around 650,000 distinct CDR3 sequences, around 7.5% seen once, with approximately 1.5% in the top ten. The sample was also linked to a second study, of yellow fever vaccine responses in identical twins.

Material for sequencing was PBMCs. Receptor source: a woman aged 18-35 years in good health. The CDR3 runs from the conserved cysteine through the conserved F or W. The D gene is left open where the match is weak. Size is stated for part of the rows, as once, few or many counts, or as a class when the clone is expanded.

clone size	V gene	J gene	D gene	CDR3 protein	CDR3 DNA
few	TRBV15	TRBJ1-1	.	CATSRGGQQLTEAFF	TGTGCCACCAGCAGAGGAGGGCAACAGCTCACTGAAGCTTTCTTT
.	TRBV6-5	TRBJ2-5	.	CASSYSGVGTKQETQYF	TGTGCCAGCAGTTACTCGGGTGTCGGGACAAAACAAGAGACCCAGTACTTC
few	TRBV29-1	TRBJ2-7	.	CSVRGSLELYEQYF	TGCAGCGTTCGGGGCAGCTTGGAACTCTACGAGCAGTACTTC
many	TRBV12-3/TRBV12-4	TRBJ1-2	.	CASSPTSNYGYTF	TGTGCCAGCAGCCCCACCTCTAACTATGGCTACACCTTC
.	TRBV4-1	TRBJ2-5	.	CASSLQGESQETQYF	TGCGCCAGCAGCCTACAGGGAGAATCCCAAGAGACCCAGTACTTC
many	TRBV7-9	TRBJ2-3	.	CASSLQNTDTQYF	TGTGCCAGCAGCTTACAGAACACAGATACGCAGTATTTT
many	TRBV7-6	TRBJ1-2	TRBD1	CASSLDDRGGNYGYTF	TGTGCCAGCAGCTTGGACGACAGGGGGGGGAACTATGGCTACACCTTC
few	TRBV7-9	TRBJ2-1	TRBD2	CASSKLAGGYNEQFF	TGTGCCAGCAGCAAACTAGCGGGAGGCTACAATGAGCAGTTCTTC
.	TRBV7-9	TRBJ2-7	TRBD2	CASSFWKAAGGSGQYF	TGTGCCAGCAGCTTCTGGAAGGCAGCGGGAGGATCGGGGCAGTACTTC
.	TRBV24-1	TRBJ2-3	TRBD1	CATSDPSLLGGKADTQYF	TGTGCCACCAGTGACCCATCCTTGCTAGGGGGCAAAGCAGATACGCAGTATTTT
few	TRBV24-1	TRBJ2-1	.	CATSDLMSKGSSYNEQFF	TGTGCCACCAGTGATTTGATGAGCAAGGGAAGCTCCTACAATGAGCAGTTCTTC
many	TRBV20-1	TRBJ2-2	.	CSARENTGGPGELFF	TGCAGTGCTAGAGAAAATACCGGGGGACCCGGGGAGCTGTTTTTT
many	TRBV5-1	TRBJ1-6	.	CASSLEGRDNSPLHF	TGCGCCAGCAGCTTGGAAGGGAGGGATAATTCACCCCTCCACTTT
many	TRBV5-5	TRBJ1-5	.	CASSSRGVGNQPQHF	TGTGCCAGCAGCTCCCGGGGTGTTGGGAATCAGCCCCAGCATTTT
many	TRBV6-1	TRBJ2-5	TRBD2	CASSDLSGDQETQYF	TGTGCCAGCAGTGACCTGAGCGGGGACCAAGAGACCCAGTACTTC
.	TRBV20-1	TRBJ2-3	TRBD2	CSLAGHTDTQYF	TGCAGTCTAGCGGGACACACAGATACGCAGTATTTT
.	TRBV28	TRBJ2-7	.	CASSDHGTLSSYEQYF	TGTGCCAGCAGTGACCACGGGACACTCAGCTCCTACGAGCAGTACTTC
.	TRBV12-3/TRBV12-4	TRBJ2-1	TRBD1	CASRLDRGHEQFF	TGTGCCAGCAGACTGGACAGGGGGCATGAGCAGTTCTTC
few	TRBV6-4	TRBJ1-2	.	CASSDLELGTRRYTF	TGTGCCAGCAGTGACTTGGAATTGGGAACCAGGCGCTACACCTTC
.	TRBV4-1	TRBJ2-1	.	CASRTQDSSYNEQFF	TGCGCCAGCCGAACTCAGGATAGCTCCTACAATGAGCAGTTCTTC
few	TRBV27	TRBJ2-3	.	CASSSRIEDTQYF	TGTGCCAGCAGTTCACGGATCGAGGATACGCAGTATTTT
.	TRBV20-1	TRBJ2-5	.	CSVLAGVETQYF	TGCAGTGTCCTGGCGGGCGTGGAGACCCAGTACTTC
many	TRBV5-6	TRBJ1-5	.	CASSLGSLNQPQHF	TGTGCCAGCAGCTTGGGCAGCCTCAATCAGCCCCAGCATTTT
many	TRBV6-6	TRBJ1-2	.	CASSYVGEGYTF	TGTGCCAGCAGTTACGTAGGGGAGGGCTACACCTTC
few	TRBV3-1	TRBJ2-5	TRBD2	CASSQGSGTYQETQYF	TGTGCCAGCAGCCAAGGGAGCGGGACGTACCAAGAGACCCAGTACTTC
.	TRBV14	TRBJ2-1	TRBD2	CASSLGLAPFIEQFF	TGTGCCAGCAGCCTGGGACTAGCACCGTTCATAGAGCAGTTCTTC
.	TRBV27	TRBJ2-5	TRBD2	CASSPRVAGYQETQYF	TGTGCCAGCAGTCCCCGAGTAGCGGGGTACCAAGAGACCCAGTACTTC
.	TRBV4-1	TRBJ2-5	.	CASSQSGLAATQYF	TGCGCCAGCAGCCAATCTGGCCTAGCCGCGACCCAGTACTTC
many	TRBV16	TRBJ1-1	TRBD1	CASSQEDRVDTEAFF	TGTGCCAGCAGCCAAGAGGACAGGGTAGACACTGAAGCTTTCTTT
.	TRBV3-1	TRBJ2-5	TRBD2	CASSKDPTSGGPETQYF	TGTGCCAGCAGCAAAGATCCGACCAGCGGGGGGCCTGAGACCCAGTACTTC
many	TRBV27	TRBJ2-3	TRBD2	CATLSGRWYF	TGTGCCACCCTTAGCGGGAGGTGGTATTTT
many	TRBV27	TRBJ2-6	.	CASSLQVSGANVLTF	TGTGCCAGCAGTCTACAGGTGTCTGGGGCCAACGTCCTGACTTTC
.	TRBV11-2	TRBJ1-2	.	CASSNPGQNGYTF	TGTGCCAGCTCCAACCCGGGACAAAATGGCTACACCTTC
many	TRBV12-3/TRBV12-4	TRBJ2-2	.	CASGTLELFF	TGTGCCAGCGGAACCCTGGAGCTGTTTTTT
.	TRBV24-1	TRBJ2-3	TRBD1	CATSERDRYPDTQYF	TGTGCCACCAGTGAACGGGACAGGTACCCAGATACGCAGTATTTT
.	TRBV5-6	TRBJ1-5	.	CASSLGGGVNQPQHF	TGTGCCAGCAGCTTGGGGGGCGGGGTCAATCAGCCCCAGCATTTT
many	TRBV6-1	TRBJ2-7	.	CASEPTIAVGEQYF	TGTGCCAGCGAACCAACCATCGCGGTCGGGGAGCAGTACTTC
few	TRBV7-6	TRBJ2-5	.	CASSPRGREFQETQYF	TGTGCCAGCAGCCCCAGGGGGCGGGAGTTCCAAGAGACCCAGTACTTC
many	TRBV28	TRBJ1-5	.	CASNPAGYSNQPQHF	TGTGCCAGCAACCCCGCGGGATATAGCAATCAGCCCCAGCATTTT
few	TRBV5-1	TRBJ1-1	.	CASSLYPTGRNTEAFF	TGCGCCAGCAGCTTGTACCCGACGGGGAGGAACACTGAAGCTTTCTTT
few	TRBV29-1	TRBJ2-7	TRBD2	CSVEFGGLNEQYF	TGCAGCGTTGAATTTGGGGGACTAAACGAGCAGTACTTC